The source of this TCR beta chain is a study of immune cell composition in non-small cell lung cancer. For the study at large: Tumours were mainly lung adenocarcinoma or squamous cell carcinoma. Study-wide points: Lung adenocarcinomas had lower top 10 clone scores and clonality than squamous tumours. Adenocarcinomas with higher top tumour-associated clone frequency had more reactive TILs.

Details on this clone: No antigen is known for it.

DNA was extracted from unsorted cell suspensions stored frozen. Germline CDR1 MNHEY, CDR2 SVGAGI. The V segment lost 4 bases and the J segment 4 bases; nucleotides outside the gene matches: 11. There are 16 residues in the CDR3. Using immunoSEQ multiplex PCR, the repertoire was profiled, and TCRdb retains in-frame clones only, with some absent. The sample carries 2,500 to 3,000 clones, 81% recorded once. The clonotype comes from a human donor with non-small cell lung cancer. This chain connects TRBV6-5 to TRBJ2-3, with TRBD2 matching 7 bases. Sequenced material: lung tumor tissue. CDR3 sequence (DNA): TGTGCCAGCAGTTCCCAGGGAGGGAGACTTGCAGATACGCAGTATTTT. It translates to CASSSQGGRLADTQYF.